A selection of T cell receptor beta chains follows, all from one sample in a study of blood T cell repertoires in COVID-19. Using immunoSEQ multiplex PCR, the repertoire was profiled, and TCRdb retains in-frame clones only, with some absent. The table includes more than 450,000 clones, roughly 87% detected once. The material sequenced was PBMCs or T cells enriched from blood (not recorded which). These receptor sequences come from a woman between 18 and 30 years old who had recovered from COVID-19. Each CDR3 is given with its conserved first and last residue. D genes are given only for firm matches. The size entry is marked missing in some rows and otherwise reads once, few, many or a size class.

j_call d_call clone_size v_call cdr3_length cdr3_nt cdr3_aa
TRBJ1-4 - - TRBV7-9 15 TGTGCCAGCAGTTCCCGTGGGAGGGATAGGGAAAAACTGTTTTTT CASSSRGRDREKLFF
TRBJ1-2 - - TRBV19 15 TGTGCCAGTAGCCCCCGGCCCCAGGAACTCTATGGCTACACCTTC CASSPRPQELYGYTF
TRBJ1-2 - - TRBV28 14 TGTGCCAGCGGGGGGTTAGGGGCGAACTATGGCTACACCTTC CASGGLGANYGYTF
TRBJ1-2 TRBD1 - TRBV18 15 TGTGCCAGCTCTCGCGACAGGGGGCGATGGGATGGCTACACCTTC CASSRDRGRWDGYTF
TRBJ1-1 - few TRBV6-5 14 TGTGCCAGCAGCTCACAGGCTCCGAACACTGAAGCTTTCTTT CASSSQAPNTEAFF
TRBJ1-3 - - TRBV5-5 15 TGTGCCAGCATCGCAGGGCCGGGAGCTGGAAACACCATATATTTT CASIAGPGAGNTIYF
TRBJ2-1 TRBD2 - TRBV20-1 18 TGCAGTGCTAGTCACGGGCTGGGGGGGGACTTCCAGTACAATGAGCAGTTCTTC CSASHGLGGDFQYNEQFF
TRBJ2-5 - - TRBV30 11 TGTGCCTGGAGCGGGCAAGAGACCCAGTACTTC CAWSGQETQYF
TRBJ1-6 - - TRBV30 13 TGTGCCTGGAGTAACGGGAATAATTCACCCCTCCACTTT CAWSNGNNSPLHF
TRBJ1-6 - - TRBV3-1/TRBV3-2 14 TGTGCCAGCAGCCGGAGTCCGGCACCTTCACCCCTCCACTTT CASSRSPAPSPLHF
TRBJ2-2 - few TRBV28 14 TGTGCCAGCGGGCTCTACGGGGGAACCGGGGAGCTGTTTTTT CASGLYGGTGELFF
TRBJ2-3 TRBD2 once TRBV7-2 17 TGTGCCAGCAGCCCGAGACTAGCGGGGGGGCGAGGAAATACGCAGTATTTT CASSPRLAGGRGNTQYF
TRBJ2-3 TRBD2 - TRBV7-3 16 TGTGCCAGCAGCCCCCGGACTAGCGAGGGACCAGATACGCAGTATTTT CASSPRTSEGPDTQYF
TRBJ2-6 - once TRBV24-1 16 TGTGCCACCCCGGACAGACCTGTGATTGGGGCCAACGTCCTGACTTTC CATPDRPVIGANVLTF
TRBJ1-6 - - TRBV9 13 TGTGCCAGCAGCGTAGTCTTCGATTCACCCCTCCACTTT CASSVVFDSPLHF
TRBJ1-5 TRBD1 - TRBV19 15 TGTGCCAGTGGGAGGGACAGGGAAATTGATCAGCCCCAGCATTTT CASGRDREIDQPQHF
TRBJ1-5 - - TRBV14 14 TGTGCCAGCAGCCCTAGTAATAGCAATCAGCCCCAGCATTTT CASSPSNSNQPQHF
TRBJ1-4 - - TRBV7-2 16 TGTGCCAGCAGCTTAGAGTTGGATGCAGGGTTAGAAAAACTGTTTTTT CASSLELDAGLEKLFF
TRBJ1-2 - few TRBV30 10 TGTGCCTGGCGGGAGGGTGGCTACACCTTC CAWREGGYTF
TRBJ1-3 TRBD1 - TRBV9 17 TGTGCCAGCAGCCCCAGTTCCGACAGGGCTCTACTAAACACCATATATTTT CASSPSSDRALLNTIYF
TRBJ2-7 - - TRBV4-1 10 TGCGCCAGCAGCCACGACGAGCAGTACTTC CASSHDEQYF
TRBJ2-3 TRBD1 - TRBV2 15 TGTGCCAGCAGTGAAGACAGGGGGCAGTCAGATACGCAGTATTTT CASSEDRGQSDTQYF
TRBJ2-3 - - TRBV14 16 TGTGCCAGCAGCCAATCCGGACGGGAACTCACAGATACGCAGTATTTT CASSQSGRELTDTQYF
TRBJ1-6 - - TRBV6-5 16 TGTGCCAGCAGTTACTCCGAGGCGCAGTTTAATTCACCCCTCCACTTT CASSYSEAQFNSPLHF
TRBJ1-2 - - TRBV6-5 14 TGTGCCAGCAGCCCGGCCCCACGGGAGGGTGGCTACACCTTC CASSPAPREGGYTF
TRBJ1-2 TRBD1 once TRBV7-9 17 TGTGCCAGCAGCTTAGGGTTTTTCGGAGGGGGCGACTATGGCTACACCTTC CASSLGFFGGGDYGYTF
TRBJ2-5 - - TRBV20-1 12 TGCAGTGCTAGTGGCCCTCGGGAGACCCAGTACTTC CSASGPRETQYF
TRBJ2-7 TRBD1 - TRBV25-1 15 TGTGCCAGCAGCCGCGAGACAGGGGGAAACGACGAGCAGTACTTC CASSRETGGNDEQYF
TRBJ1-1 - - TRBV29-1 13 TGCAGCGTTGAAAGGGAGCATAAGCCTGAAGCTTTCTTT CSVEREHKPEAFF
TRBJ2-3 TRBD2 - TRBV29-1 11 TGCAGCGTACGGGAGGGGGATACGCAGTATTTT CSVREGDTQYF
TRBJ2-3 - - TRBV30 13 TGTGCCTGGAGTCCCCCAAGCACAGATACGCAGTATTTT CAWSPPSTDTQYF
TRBJ1-4 - once TRBV5-5 17 TGTGCCAGCAGCCTTGAACAGGGTGGGACAACTAATGAAAAACTGTTTTTT CASSLEQGGTTNEKLFF
TRBJ1-1 TRBD1 - TRBV3-1/TRBV3-2 16 TGTGCCAGCAGCCAACCCCTAGGGGGCAGTCACACTGAAGCTTTCTTT CASSQPLGGSHTEAFF
TRBJ1-4 - few TRBV12-3/TRBV12-4 12 TGTGCCAGCAGTTTGAGGGGGGAAAAACTGTTTTTT CASSLRGEKLFF
TRBJ2-6 TRBD1 - TRBV18 21 TGTGCCAGCTCACCACCATATCGTTCGGGCAGGGGGAGCTCTGGGGCCAACGTCCTGACTTTC CASSPPYRSGRGSSGANVLTF
TRBJ1-4 - - TRBV7-8 15 TGTGCCAGCAGCTCCAAGCCGGGGTTGGTTGAAAAACTGTTTTTT CASSSKPGLVEKLFF
TRBJ2-5 - - TRBV13 16 TGTGCCAGCAGCTTGGGGCAGGGAACGTACCAAGAGACCCAGTACTTC CASSLGQGTYQETQYF
TRBJ2-3 - - TRBV24-1 15 TGTGCCACCAGTGATTTGGCGGACTCCACAGATACGCAGTATTTT CATSDLADSTDTQYF
TRBJ1-2 - - TRBV27 14 TGTGCCAGCAGTCCCCTGACAGCGAGAAATGGCTACACCTTC CASSPLTARNGYTF
TRBJ1-6 - - TRBV6-6 13 TGTGCCACCGAGACAGGCCTTAATTCTCCCCTCCACTTT CATETGLNSPLHF
TRBJ1-1 - - TRBV7-9 13 TGTGCCAGCAGCCCGCCGGTGAACACTGAAGCTTTCTTT CASSPPVNTEAFF
TRBJ2-1 - - TRBV5-1 16 TGCGCCAGCAGCCAGGACGGAATCTACTCGGAGGATGAGCAGTTCTTC CASSQDGIYSEDEQFF
TRBJ1-1 - - TRBV18 15 TGTGCCAGCTCACCAGTCATGGACGGGGGGACTGAAGCTTTCTTT CASSPVMDGGTEAFF
TRBJ1-1 - - TRBV25-1 12 TGTGCCAGCAGTGAATACGACACTGAAGCTTTCTTT CASSEYDTEAFF
TRBJ1-2 TRBD1 - TRBV28 13 TGTGCCAGCACCCCTTACAGGGGATATGGCTACACCTTC CASTPYRGYGYTF
TRBJ2-1 TRBD2 - TRBV9 14 TGTGCCAGCAAACGTAGCGGGGGGGCCCATGAGCAGTTCTTC CASKRSGGAHEQFF
TRBJ1-3 TRBD1 once TRBV19 15 TGTGCCAGTAGTGGAACAGGGGGCGGTGGAAACACCATATATTTT CASSGTGGGGNTIYF
TRBJ1-1 TRBD1 - TRBV4-1 19 TGCGCCAGCAGCCCACGGCGAATAATCTGGACAGGGCCGAACACTGAAGCTTTCTTT CASSPRRIIWTGPNTEAFF
TRBJ2-5 TRBD2 few TRBV15 16 TGTGCCACCAGGCACCGAGGCCTAGCGGGGGCGGAGACCCAGTACTTC CATRHRGLAGAETQYF
TRBJ1-2 - - TRBV19 15 TGTGCCAGTAGAGTTTTAACAGGACAATCCTATGGCTACACCTTC CASRVLTGQSYGYTF
TRBJ2-5 - - TRBV5-1 16 TGCGCCAGCAGCTTGGCCAGCGCAGGGAGCGGGGAGACCCAGTACTTC CASSLASAGSGETQYF
TRBJ1-4 - - TRBV21-1 15 TGTGCCAGCAGCACACGGGACAGGGAGAATGAAAAACTGTTTTTT CASSTRDRENEKLFF
TRBJ2-1 - - TRBV11-3 13 TGTGCCAGCAGCTTAGATCTCACCCGGGAGCAGTTCTTC CASSLDLTREQFF
TRBJ1-2 - - TRBV2 14 TGTGCCAGCAGTGTACACAGGGATTCCTATGGCTACACCTTC CASSVHRDSYGYTF
TRBJ2-1 TRBD2 - TRBV7-6 15 TGTGCCAGCAGCTTAGGACTAGCGGTCTACAATGAGCAGTTCTTC CASSLGLAVYNEQFF
TRBJ2-3 - - TRBV30 14 TGTGCCTGGAACGATTCCGAGAGGCCAGATACGCAGTATTTT CAWNDSERPDTQYF
TRBJ1-5 - - TRBV24-1 12 TGTGCCACCGGGACTCGCAATCAGCCCCAGCATTTT CATGTRNQPQHF
TRBJ2-2 - - TRBV24-1 16 TGTGCCACCAGTGATAACGCAGGGAAAGGGACCGGGGAGCTGTTTTTT CATSDNAGKGTGELFF
TRBJ1-1 - - TRBV6-5 13 TGTGCCAGCGGCATAACAGGGAGCACTGAAGCTTTCTTT CASGITGSTEAFF
TRBJ2-7 TRBD1 - TRBV5-1 14 TGCGCCAGCAGCTTGGAGACAGGGGGCGCCGAGCAGTACTTC CASSLETGGAEQYF